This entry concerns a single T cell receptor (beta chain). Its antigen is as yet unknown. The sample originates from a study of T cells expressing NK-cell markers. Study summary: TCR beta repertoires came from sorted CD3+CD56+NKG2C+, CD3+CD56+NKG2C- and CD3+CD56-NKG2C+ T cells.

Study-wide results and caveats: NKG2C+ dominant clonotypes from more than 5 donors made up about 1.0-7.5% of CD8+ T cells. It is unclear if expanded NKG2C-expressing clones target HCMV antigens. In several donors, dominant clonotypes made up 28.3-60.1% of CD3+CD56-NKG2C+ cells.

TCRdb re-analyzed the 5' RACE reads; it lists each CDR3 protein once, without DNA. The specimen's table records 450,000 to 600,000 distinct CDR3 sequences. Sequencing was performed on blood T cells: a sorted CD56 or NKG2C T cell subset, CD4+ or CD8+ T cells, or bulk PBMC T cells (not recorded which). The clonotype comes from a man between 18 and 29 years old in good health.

Here the CDR3 reads CASRGLGGEQFF. V is TRBV7-9 and J is TRBJ2-1; TCRdb reports TRBD1, a call that lacks DNA to check it against. CDR3 length: 12 amino acids. Per the germline V gene, CDR1 is SEHNR and CDR2 is FQNEAQ (reference sequence).